Below, 20 T cell receptor beta chains from the same sample are listed, as sequenced in a study of cytomegalovirus exposure and HLA in healthy donors. The PCR contained 60 Vbeta and 13 Jbeta primers. Only in-frame clones appear in the TCRdb table, and some are missing; sequencing was by immunoSEQ multiplex PCR. The repertoire includes around 150,000 clones, about 75% of them detected once, and roughly 4.7% sits in the top ten. The material sequenced was PBMCs. These receptor sequences come from a man aged 60 to 75 in good health and CMV-seronegative.

The chain recombines TRBV5-1 with TRBJ2-1, with D maybe TRBD1 (5 bases). Germline V gene lookup returns CDR1 SGHRS and CDR2 YFSETQ. This CDR3 is 15 amino acids long. Trimming cost V 1 base and J 3 bases, with 11 bases left between them. The chain's CDR3 is CASSLPLTGYNEQFF. The CDR3 DNA follows: TGCGCCAGCAGCTTGCCCTTAACAGGCTACAATGAGCAGTTCTTC.

V gene TRBV2 combines with J gene TRBJ1-2, with a possible D match to TRBD1 (6 bases). The CDR3 sequence is 14 residues long. The germline V gene has CDR1 SNHLY and CDR2 FYNNEI. Trimming left V 7 bases short and J 9 bases short, with 21 bases between. CDR3 amino acids: CASKELKGGIRYTF. In nucleotides, the CDR3 is TGTGCCAGCAAGGAGTTAAAAGGGGGAATACGCTACACCTTC.

This rearrangement joins TRBV2 to TRBJ1-5; unclear D gene. Per germline, CDR1 SNHLY and CDR2 FYNNEI. Trimming took off 5 bases at V and 1 base at J, with 15 bases between the two ends. This CDR3 has 16 residues. CDR3 sequence: CASSKGGVGSNQPQHF. Here the CDR3 DNA reads TGTGCCAGCAGTAAGGGCGGGGTCGGGAGCAATCAGCCCCAGCATTTT.

The rearrangement joins TRBV7-6 to TRBJ1-1; D is ambiguous. The CDR3 spans 11 residues. With 5 bases removed from V and 4 bases from J, the gap between germline ends came to 5 bases. Looked up from germline, CDR1 is SGHVS and CDR2 is FNYEAQ. CDR3 nucleotide sequence: TGTGCCAGCAGCCCCAGCACTGAAGCTTTCTTT. This codes for CASSPSTEAFF.

The chain uses TRBV7-9 and TRBJ1-5, with D perhaps TRBD1 (5 bases). Between the trimmed V and J ends, which lost 5 bases and 7 bases, there was a span of 9 bases. Germline CDR1 reads SEHNR; CDR2 reads FQNEAQ (reference sequence). The CDR3 runs to 12 residues. CDR3: CASSTGRQPQHF. CDR3 DNA: TGTGCCAGCAGCACAGGTCGCCAGCCCCAGCATTTT.

This chain links TRBV18 with TRBJ1-6, with TRBD1 matching over 8 bases. Germline V CDR1 and CDR2: KGHSH, LQKENI. The CDR3 has 16 amino acids. The trim removed 3 bases at V and 6 bases at J, leaving 7 bases unmatched. Here the CDR3 reads CASSPARGQGNSPLHF. In DNA form, the CDR3 reads TGTGCCAGCTCACCCGCCAGGGGGCAGGGTAATTCACCCCTCCACTTT.

The rearrangement uses TRBV28 and TRBJ1-5, with D hard to call. Germline values: CDR1 MDHEN, CDR2 SYDVKM. The V and J ends lost 2 bases and 1 base respectively, with 9 bases between them. The CDR3 totals 15 residues. CDR3 sequence: CASSLARFSNQPQHF. The CDR3 DNA reads as TGTGCCAGCAGTTTAGCCAGGTTCAGCAATCAGCCCCAGCATTTT.

The rearrangement joins TRBV5-1 to TRBJ2-1, with 9 bases fitting TRBD2. V trimming: 3 bases; J trimming: 1 base; junction bases outside the gene matches: 14. Germline V CDR1 and CDR2: SGHRS, YFSETQ. The CDR3 sequence is 19 residues long. The CDR3 DNA follows: TGCGCCAGCAGCTCTCGATGGACTAGCGAACCATTTTCCTACAATGAGCAGTTCTTC. It encodes CASSSRWTSEPFSYNEQFF.

V is TRBV19 and J is TRBJ1-2; D unresolved. The CDR3 totals 14 residues. Germline CDR1 LNHDA, CDR2 SQIVND (reference sequence). Trimming took off 8 bases at V and 4 bases at J, with 17 bases between the two ends. For the CDR3, the DNA is TGTGCCAGTGGTCCGGAGACGGACTTCTATGGCTACACCTTC. Residues: CASGPETDFYGYTF.

J is TRBJ1-3 and V is TRBV7-8; 10 nucleotides align to TRBD1. Germline V CDR1 and CDR2: SGHVS, FQNEAQ. The CDR3 has 16 amino acids. V was clipped by 5 bases and J by 4 bases; unmatched bases: 8. This chain's CDR3 is CASSPADRGRGNTIYF. CDR3 in DNA: TGTGCCAGCAGCCCCGCCGACAGGGGGCGAGGAAACACCATATATTTT.

The chain links TRBV28 to TRBJ2-3; D perhaps matches TRBD1 (6 bases). Per the germline V gene, CDR1 is MDHEN and CDR2 is SYDVKM. Trimming stripped 3 bases from V and 1 base from J, with 14 bases between. This CDR3 comprises 16 residues. Here the CDR3 reads CASSLGALPGTDTQYF. CDR3 coding DNA: TGTGCCAGCAGTTTGGGGGCGCTGCCGGGCACAGATACGCAGTATTTT.

Here the CDR3 reads CASSEARRERAPNIQYF. Here the CDR3 DNA reads TGTGCCAGCAGTGAAGCGCGACGGGAGAGAGCTCCCAACATTCAGTACTTC. The J gene is TRBJ2-4, the V gene TRBV6-1, with D possibly matching TRBD2 (6 bases). V lost 0 bases to trimming and J lost 7 bases, with 19 bases between them. Germline-derived CDR1 and CDR2 are MNHNS and SASEGT. CDR3 size: 17 residues.

The chain recombines TRBV9 with TRBJ1-3; D gene uncertain. V was clipped by 0 bases and J by 0 bases, with 7 bases between them. CDR3 length: 15 amino acids. Germline-derived CDR1 and CDR2 are SGDLS and YYNGEE. The CDR3 coding sequence is TGTGCCAGCAGCGTAGATCCGGGCTCTGGAAACACCATATATTTT. Its protein is CASSVDPGSGNTIYF.

The chain combines TRBV9 with TRBJ1-4, with TRBD1 as a possible D gene (5 bases). CDR1 and CDR2 from the germline V gene are SGDLS and YYNGEE. V gave up 3 bases and J gave up 5 bases, with 11 bases separating them. This CDR3 region has 14 residues. CDR3: CASSEDSTNEKLFF. In DNA form, the CDR3 reads TGTGCCAGCAGCGAAGACAGTACCAATGAAAAACTGTTTTTT.

V usage is TRBV4-3 and J usage is TRBJ1-5, with D perhaps matching TRBD1 (6 bases). From germline, CDR1 is LGHNA and CDR2 YSLEER. The ends were cut back, 0 bases at V and 6 bases at J, with 15 bases in the middle. The CDR3 has 16 residues. CDR3 nucleotide sequence: TGCGCCAGCAGCCAAGATCTGGGGGCTAAGGGTCAGCCCCAGCATTTT. Translated: CASSQDLGAKGQPQHF.

A few counts support this clone. CDR3 sequence: CASSDQQGVNTEAFF. DNA for the CDR3: TGTGCCAGCAGTGATCAACAGGGCGTGAACACTGAAGCTTTCTTT. The J gene is TRBJ1-1, the V gene TRBV25-1; weak D call: TRBD1 (6 bases). The CDR3 spans 15 residues. Per germline, CDR1 MGHDK and CDR2 SYGVNS. Trimming stripped 3 bases from V and 0 bases from J, with 11 bases between. Drawing the rest from reference TRBV25-1 and TRBJ1-1, the complete variable domain is EADIYQTPRYLVIGTGKKITLECSQTMGHDKMYWYQQDPGMELHLIHYSYGVNSTEKGDLSSESTVSRIRTEHFPLTLESARPSHTSQYLCASSDQQGVNTEAFFGQGTRLTVV.

J is TRBJ1-2 and V is TRBV19; tentative D call: TRBD1 (6 bases). Trimming removed 7 bases at V and 6 bases at J, with 18 bases between. CDR1 LNHDA and CDR2 SQIVND come from the germline V gene (reference sequence). This CDR3 spans 14 amino acids. The CDR3 nucleotides are TGTGCCAGTACCGTATCGGAGGACAGCCATGGCTACACCTTC. Translation gives CASTVSEDSHGYTF.

The genes are TRBV6-1 and TRBJ1-6; 8 bases align to TRBD1. Germline loops: CDR1 MNHNS, CDR2 SASEGT. J lost 7 bases, V lost 6 bases, and 8 bases had no gene match. The CDR3 length is 15 residues. The DNA of the CDR3 is TGTGCCAGCAGCGACTGGGACAGGCGAAATTCACCCCTCCACTTT. It yields the protein CASSDWDRRNSPLHF.

The V and J genes are TRBV4-3 and TRBJ2-7; 8 positions agree with TRBD2. V dropped 1 base and J dropped 5; count of bases not matched to a gene: 7. CDR1 LGHNA and CDR2 YSLEER come from the germline V gene. The CDR3 length is 15 residues. As DNA, the CDR3 is TGCGCCAGCAGCCAAGGAACGGGAGGGCCGAACGAGCAGTACTTC. Encoded protein: CASSQGTGGPNEQYF.

The genes are TRBV6-5 and TRBJ1-4, with TRBD1 matching 9 bases. The CDR3 is 15 residues long. The ends lost 6 bases at V and 4 bases at J; junction bases unmatched: 6. Per germline, CDR1 MNHEY and CDR2 SVGAGI. The CDR3 is CASRTGQGFNEKLFF. CDR3 coding DNA: TGTGCCAGCAGGACGGGACAGGGCTTTAATGAAAAACTGTTTTTT.